There are many counts of the clone carrying this T cell receptor beta chain. Its antigen is undetermined. Separate cDNA molecules each had unique molecular identifiers attached to them. TCRdb passed the 5' RACE reads through MiXCR, listing each CDR3 protein once. The table shows about 52,000 distinct CDR3 sequences, with approximately 6.2% occurring only once. This record belongs to a study of early T cells in non-severe SARS-CoV-2 infection. As for the study in general: Unpaired chains resulted from sequencing bulk RNA of unsorted whole blood. Study outcomes and limitations: VDJdb matching favored anti-spike CD8 responses, missing private and CD4 specificities.

The sequenced sample consisted of whole blood. The origin of this receptor is an adult who was a healthcare worker with PCR-confirmed SARS-CoV-2 infection or an uninfected control (not recorded which).

CDR3 residues: CASTPLGGTGHNEQFF. Here the CDR3 DNA reads TGTGCCAGCACCCCCTTGGGGGGGACAGGACACAATGAGCAGTTCTTC. The genes are TRBV12-3 or TRBV12-4 and TRBJ2-1; D may be TRBD1 (8 bases). The V end lost 7 bases, the J end lost 5 bases, and 21 bases lay between the germline ends. This CDR3 region has 16 residues.